Listed below are T cell receptor beta chains from one sample, sequenced in a study of T cell repertoires in cytomegalovirus infection. TCRdb fed the reads into MiXCR, producing one record per CDR3 protein. The sample lists about 140,000 distinct CDR3 sequences, 5.5% to 7% occurring once. Material: PBMCs. These receptors were collected from a human donor in good health (CMV status not recorded). Some clones in this sample may be carry-over from other donors' samples. CDR3s include the opening cysteine and the closing phenylalanine or tryptophan. The D gene is left open where the match is weak. Size is stated for part of the rows, as once, few or many counts, or as a class when the clone is expanded.

abundance	j_gene	d_gene	v_gene	CDR3nt	CDR3aa
many	TRBJ1-2	-	TRBV7-2	TGTGCCAGCAGCTTAGAACAGGGACGGTCCTCGACCTTC	CASSLEQGRSSTF
-	TRBJ1-6	-	TRBV25-1	TGTGCCAGCAGTTGGGGGGGAGCGAATTCACCCCTCCACTTT	CASSWGGANSPLHF
many	TRBJ2-3	TRBD2	TRBV7-8	TGTGCCAGCAGCTTTCTGGCGGGGGGCCTTGGAGATACGCAGTATTTT	CASSFLAGGLGDTQYF
many	TRBJ2-1	-	TRBV7-3	TGTGCCAGCAGCTCATATCCAGGACGCTCCTACAATGAGCAGTTCTTC	CASSSYPGRSYNEQFF
many	TRBJ1-2	-	TRBV28	TGTGCCAGCAGTTTACACCCGGCCTTCTATGGCTACACCTTC	CASSLHPAFYGYTF
few	TRBJ2-1	-	TRBV3-1	TGTGCCAGCAGCCAAGACGCCGACTTAGCCTCCTACAATGAGCAGTTCTTC	CASSQDADLASYNEQFF
-	TRBJ1-1	-	TRBV2	TGTGCCAGCAGTGAGACAAAATGGTCTTTCGCTGAAGCTTTCTTT	CASSETKWSFAEAFF
many	TRBJ2-7	TRBD1	TRBV5-1	TGCGCCAGCAGCTTGACGACAGGGCTCTCCTACGAGCAGTACTTC	CASSLTTGLSYEQYF
-	TRBJ1-1	TRBD1	TRBV2	TGTGCCAGTCAGGACAGGGAGGGCACTGAAGCTTTCTTT	CASQDREGTEAFF
few	TRBJ2-5	-	TRBV6-2/TRBV6-3	TGTGCCAGCAGTTACCAAGGCCTTCGATCGACCCAGTACTTC	CASSYQGLRSTQYF
many	TRBJ1-1	TRBD1	TRBV19	TGTGCCAGTAGGACCCTCCGGGACAGGTCGAACACTGAAGCTTTCTTT	CASRTLRDRSNTEAFF
many	TRBJ1-3	TRBD1	TRBV7-2	TGTGCCAGCAGCTACGTGGACAGGGGAAACACCATATATTTT	CASSYVDRGNTIYF
few	TRBJ2-7	TRBD1	TRBV7-2	TGTGCCAGCAGCTTGTACGGGACAGCTTACGAGCAGTACTTC	CASSLYGTAYEQYF
many	TRBJ1-5	TRBD1	TRBV12-5	TGTGCTAGTGGCACAGACAGGGGTCAGCCCCAGCATTTT	CASGTDRGQPQHF
many	TRBJ1-5	-	TRBV29-1	TGCAGCGTTGTGGAATCAGAGGGGGCCCAGCATTTT	CSVVESEGAQHF
many	TRBJ2-7	-	TRBV7-2	TGTGCCAGCGGACTAACCCGTAACACCTACGAGCAGTACTTC	CASGLTRNTYEQYF
many	TRBJ1-2	-	TRBV20-1	TGCAGTGCTCCACGACGCCGGTATGGCTACACCTTC	CSAPRRRYGYTF
many	TRBJ1-1	-	TRBV7-2	TGTGCCAGCAGCTTAGATACAAGGGGGAACACTGAAGCTTTCTTT	CASSLDTRGNTEAFF
once	TRBJ2-7	-	TRBV12-3/TRBV12-4	TGTGCCAGCAGTTTGGCAGGGAGCTCCTACAATGAGCAGTACTTC	CASSLAGSSYNEQYF
many	TRBJ2-7	-	TRBV7-3	TGTGCCAGCAGCTCTAGCAATGGGCCTTACGAGCAGTACTTC	CASSSSNGPYEQYF
many	TRBJ2-5	TRBD1	TRBV5-8	TGTGCCAGCAGCTTCGACGGGACAGGGGTCCAAGAGACCCAGTACTTC	CASSFDGTGVQETQYF
few	TRBJ2-7	-	TRBV7-2	TGTGCCAGCAGCCCTTATATCCCCTCCGGAGAGCAGTACTTC	CASSPYIPSGEQYF
many	TRBJ2-5	-	TRBV5-4	TGTGCCAGCAGCACCGGACATCTCCAAGAGACCCAGTACTTC	CASSTGHLQETQYF
few	TRBJ1-1	-	TRBV5-4	TGTGCCAGCAGCGTGGGGCCGGGGTGGGATACTGAAGCTTTCTTT	CASSVGPGWDTEAFF
-	TRBJ2-5	-	TRBV7-6	TGTGCCAGCAGCTTAGGGTCACTGGAGACCCAGTACTTC	CASSLGSLETQYF
many	TRBJ2-7	-	TRBV7-2	TGTGCCAGCAGCCTCCCGGGCGGGGTCTACGAGCAGTACTTC	CASSLPGGVYEQYF
many	TRBJ1-5	-	TRBV5-6	TGTGCCAGCAGCTTGGACCGGGAGGGGAATCAGCCCCAGCATTTT	CASSLDREGNQPQHF
many	TRBJ2-1	-	TRBV12-3/TRBV12-4	TGTGCCAGCAGTCCACCCGGGAGTAGGAATGAGCAGTTCTTC	CASSPPGSRNEQFF
many	TRBJ2-5	TRBD1	TRBV5-4	TGTGCCAGCAGCTCGGACAGGGCGGAGACCCAGTACTTC	CASSSDRAETQYF
-	TRBJ2-5	TRBD2	TRBV20-1	TGCAGTGCCCCGACTAGCGGGGGGCCCCAGGCCCAGTACTTC	CSAPTSGGPQAQYF
many	TRBJ2-7	-	TRBV3-1	TGTGCCAGCAGTCACAGGGACTCGGAGCAGTACTTC	CASSHRDSEQYF
few	TRBJ2-3	TRBD1	TRBV6-6	TGTGCCGCTCGGACAGGGAGAACAGATACGCAGTATTTT	CAARTGRTDTQYF
few	TRBJ2-4	-	TRBV7-2	TGTGCCAGCAGCTTAGAGGCCAGGGTTGACCGCATTCAGTACTTC	CASSLEARVDRIQYF
many	TRBJ1-2	TRBD1	TRBV6-2/TRBV6-3	TGTGCCAGCAGAGGGACAGGGTCGGATGGCTACACCTTC	CASRGTGSDGYTF
many	TRBJ2-3	-	TRBV27	TGTGCCAGCAGCCGGCCCAGAGGAGATACGCAGTATTTT	CASSRPRGDTQYF
few	TRBJ2-5	TRBD1	TRBV12-3/TRBV12-4	TGTGCCAGCAGCAGACAGGGAAGCCAAGAGACCCAGTACTTC	CASSRQGSQETQYF
many	TRBJ2-7	TRBD2	TRBV7-8	TGTGCCAGCAGCTTAGGGGTAGCGGGGGGTAGCTCCTACGAGCAGTACTTC	CASSLGVAGGSSYEQYF
many	TRBJ2-5	-	TRBV5-1	TGCGCCAGCAGCTTGCGTTGGGGGTCGGAGACCCAGTACTTC	CASSLRWGSETQYF
-	TRBJ1-1	TRBD1	TRBV18	TGTGCCAGCTCACCAACAGGGGGAGTGGGCACTGAAGCTTTCTTT	CASSPTGGVGTEAFF
few	TRBJ1-4	-	TRBV6-2/TRBV6-3	TGTGCCAGCAGACCTCCGAGACAGAATGAAAAACTGTTTTTT	CASRPPRQNEKLFF
many	TRBJ1-1	-	TRBV20-1	TGCAGTGCTAGACCGCCTCTCCCCGGAGACCCGAACACTGAAGCTTTCTTT	CSARPPLPGDPNTEAFF
few	TRBJ2-7	TRBD1	TRBV28	TGTGCCACCTCGACAGGGGTATCCGAGCAGTACTTC	CATSTGVSEQYF
many	TRBJ1-2	TRBD1	TRBV7-2	TGTGCCAGCAGCCGCACCCAGGGGGCTAACTATGGCTACACCTTC	CASSRTQGANYGYTF
many	TRBJ1-1	-	TRBV6-5	TGTGCCAGCAGACGCAGGGATCATGGCACTGAAGCTTTCTTT	CASRRRDHGTEAFF
many	TRBJ2-3	-	TRBV7-8	TGTGCCAGCAGCGACCATACAGATACGCAGTATTTT	CASSDHTDTQYF
many	TRBJ1-5	-	TRBV7-2	TGTGCCAGCAGCTTATCGGGGTATCAGCCCCAGCATTTT	CASSLSGYQPQHF
-	TRBJ2-7	TRBD2	TRBV5-1	TGCGCCAGCAGCCCCGGACTAGCGGGGGTCTACGAGCAGTACTTC	CASSPGLAGVYEQYF
-	TRBJ2-5	-	TRBV28	TGTGCCAGCAGTTTCAGCGGCGGGCAACAAGAGACCCAGTACTTC	CASSFSGGQQETQYF
-	TRBJ2-3	TRBD2	TRBV28	TGTGCCAGCAGTACTAGCGGAATCACAGATACGCAGTATTTT	CASSTSGITDTQYF
many	TRBJ2-4	-	TRBV7-2	TGTGCCAGCAGCTTCGGCCGGGCCCAGAAAAACATTCAGTACTTC	CASSFGRAQKNIQYF
-	TRBJ2-1	TRBD2	TRBV10-3	TGTGCCATCAGTAGACTAGCGGGGGGTCGGGCCGATGAGCAGTTCTTC	CAISRLAGGRADEQFF
few	TRBJ1-2	-	TRBV29-1	TGCAGCGTTGATCGGCAGGGCGATGGCTACACCTTC	CSVDRQGDGYTF
many	TRBJ2-3	-	TRBV6-2/TRBV6-3	TGTGCCAGCAGTTACTCCCAGCGGACAGATACGCAGTATTTT	CASSYSQRTDTQYF
few	TRBJ2-1	TRBD2	TRBV30	TGTGCCTGGACTTACCCTAGCGGGGGGTACAATGAGCAGTTCTTC	CAWTYPSGGYNEQFF